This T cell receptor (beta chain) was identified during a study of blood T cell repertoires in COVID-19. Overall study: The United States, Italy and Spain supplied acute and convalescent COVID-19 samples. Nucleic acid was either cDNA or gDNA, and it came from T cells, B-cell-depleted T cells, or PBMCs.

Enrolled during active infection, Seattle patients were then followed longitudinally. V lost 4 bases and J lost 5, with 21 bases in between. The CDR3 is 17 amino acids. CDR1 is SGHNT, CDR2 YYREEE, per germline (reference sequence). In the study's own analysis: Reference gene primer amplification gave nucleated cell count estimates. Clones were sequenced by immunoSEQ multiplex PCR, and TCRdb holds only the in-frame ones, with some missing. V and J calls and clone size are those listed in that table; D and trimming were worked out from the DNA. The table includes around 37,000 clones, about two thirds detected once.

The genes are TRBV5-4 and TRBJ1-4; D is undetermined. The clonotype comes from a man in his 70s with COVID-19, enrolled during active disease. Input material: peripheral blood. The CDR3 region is CASSPGGYAGINEKLFF. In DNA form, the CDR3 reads TGTGCCAGCAGCCCGGGAGGGTACGCAGGAATAAATGAAAAACTGTTTTTT. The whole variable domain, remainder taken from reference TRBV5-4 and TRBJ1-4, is ETGVTQSPTHLIKTRGQQVTLRCSSQSGHNTVSWYQQALGQGPQFIFQYYREEENGRGNFPPRFSGLQFPNYSSELNVNALELDDSALYLCASSPGGYAGINEKLFFGSGTQLSVL.